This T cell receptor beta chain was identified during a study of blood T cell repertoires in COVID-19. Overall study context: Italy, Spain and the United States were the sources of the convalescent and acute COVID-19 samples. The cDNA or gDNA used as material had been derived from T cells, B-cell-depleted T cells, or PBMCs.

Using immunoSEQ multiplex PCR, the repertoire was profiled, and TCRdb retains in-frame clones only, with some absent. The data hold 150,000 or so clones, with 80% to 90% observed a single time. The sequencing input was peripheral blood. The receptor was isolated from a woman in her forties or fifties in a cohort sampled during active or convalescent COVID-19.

The CDR3 sequence is CASSWGGDQPQHF. CDR3 sequence (DNA): TGTGCCAGCAGCTGGGGGGGCGACCAGCCCCAGCATTTT. The genes are TRBV7-2 and TRBJ1-5; D might be TRBD1 (6 bases). The CDR3 totals 13 residues. Trimming left V 4 bases short and J 7 bases short, with 11 bases between. Per germline, CDR1 SGHTA and CDR2 FQGNSA.